This TCR beta chain was found in a study of cytomegalovirus exposure and HLA in healthy donors. Background on the study: Counted in an early data release were 75 million to 85 million unique TCRs from HLA-typed donors. Points from the study as a whole: It was shown in a later analysis that HLA-associated TCR beta chains were more clonally expanded than other, equally common chains. The authors considered a cluster of highly shared sequence variants likely to be a sequencing artifact. Follow-up analysis later connected one missense variant in DCLRE1C with trimming of TCR beta V- and J-genes.

As to this clone: Its antigen is as yet unknown.

Vbeta (60) and Jbeta (13) primers were used in the PCR. Measured with immunoSEQ multiplex PCR; TCRdb has only the in-frame clones, and not every one. Of 150,000 to 250,000 clones listed, 70% to 80% are singletons. Sequencing was performed on PBMCs. This receptor was obtained from a girl aged 10-17 years in good health and CMV-seropositive.

CDR3 nucleotides: TGTGCCAGTAGTCCGCGGACAGGGGCAATGAACACTGAAGCTTTCTTT. As protein: CASSPRTGAMNTEAFF. The chain carries TRBV19 and TRBJ1-1; 9 bases map to TRBD1. With V trimmed by 5 bases and J by 0 bases, 7 bases remained unmatched. Germline assignment: CDR1 LNHDA and CDR2 SQIVND (reference sequence). CDR3 length: 16 amino acids. Full variable domain (remainder filled in from reference TRBV19 and TRBJ1-1): DGGITQSPKYLFRKEGQNVTLSCEQNLNHDAMYWYRQDPGQGLRLIYYSQIVNDFQKGDIAEGYSVSREKKESFPLTVTSAQKNPTAFYLCASSPRTGAMNTEAFFGQGTRLTVV.